Listed below are T cell receptor beta chains from one sample, sequenced in a study of T-cell reconstitution after alpha-beta-depleted transplantation in children. Using its own MiXCR run on the PCR reads, TCRdb lists one record per CDR3 protein. The profile shows roughly 490,000 distinct CDR3 sequences, 11% of them singletons. The input for sequencing was PBMCs, mostly from graft donor cells, taken 180 days after TCRalphabeta/CD19-depleted stem cell transplant. The receptors were sampled from a female patient aged 2-15 years who had a stem cell transplant for aplastic anemia, so the T cells may come from the graft donor. Both conserved end residues are trimmed from each CDR3.

CDR3 protein | J gene | V gene
ASSSGLGAEAF | TRBJ1-1 | TRBV19
ASSNGQGIAEAF | TRBJ1-1 | TRBV5-1
ASSPIGLAALRHNEQF | TRBJ2-1 | TRBV5-1
ASSPGPTGGYT | TRBJ1-2 | TRBV7-3
ASSSTSGITDTQY | TRBJ2-3 | TRBV12-3/TRBV12-4
ASSRAAGNTIY | TRBJ1-3 | TRBV7-9
ASSGVEAF | TRBJ1-1 | TRBV7-2
SARVGLAVYNEQF | TRBJ2-1 | TRBV20-1
ASSFLPGQGRTEAF | TRBJ1-1 | TRBV12-3/TRBV12-4
ASKVSLANYGYT | TRBJ1-2 | TRBV6-1